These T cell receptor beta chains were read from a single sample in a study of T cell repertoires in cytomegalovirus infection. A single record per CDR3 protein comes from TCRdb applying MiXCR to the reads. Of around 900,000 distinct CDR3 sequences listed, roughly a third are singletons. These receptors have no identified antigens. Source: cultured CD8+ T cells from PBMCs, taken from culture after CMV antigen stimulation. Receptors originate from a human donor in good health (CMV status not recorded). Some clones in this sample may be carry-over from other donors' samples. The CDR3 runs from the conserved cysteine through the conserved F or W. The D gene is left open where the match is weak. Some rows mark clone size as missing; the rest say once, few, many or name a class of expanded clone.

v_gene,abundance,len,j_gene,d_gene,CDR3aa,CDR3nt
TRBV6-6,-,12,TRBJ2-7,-,CASKEQGVEQYF,TGTGCCAGCAAGGAGCAAGGGGTCGAGCAGTACTTC
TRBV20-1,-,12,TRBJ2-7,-,CSASGGTYEQYF,TGCAGTGCTAGTGGAGGGACCTACGAGCAGTACTTC
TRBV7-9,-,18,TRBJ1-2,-,CASSLGPPSGGGADGYTF,TGTGCCAGCAGCTTAGGCCCTCCCTCTGGGGGGGGCGCGGATGGCTACACCTTC
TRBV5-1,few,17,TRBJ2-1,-,CASSWSPGPYAYNEQFF,TGCGCCAGCAGCTGGTCCCCGGGGCCTTACGCCTACAATGAGCAGTTCTTC
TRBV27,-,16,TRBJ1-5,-,CASSLDHPGSNQPQHF,TGTGCCAGCAGTCTGGACCACCCGGGCAGCAATCAGCCCCAGCATTTT
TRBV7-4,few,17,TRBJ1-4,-,CASSSRLAGQYDEKLFF,TGTGCCAGCAGCTCCCGTCTTGCAGGGCAGTACGATGAAAAACTGTTTTTT
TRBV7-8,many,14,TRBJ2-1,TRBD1,CATLPGQGAGEQFF,TGTGCCACCTTACCGGGACAGGGGGCGGGTGAGCAGTTCTTC
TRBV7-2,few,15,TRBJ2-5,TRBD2,CASSTSGGPLQTQYF,TGTGCCAGCAGCACTAGCGGGGGGCCCCTTCAGACCCAGTACTTC
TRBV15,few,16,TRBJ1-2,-,CATSRERTGANYGYTF,TGTGCCACCAGCAGAGAACGAACAGGAGCTAACTATGGCTACACCTTC
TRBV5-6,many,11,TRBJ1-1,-,CASSFRTEAFF,TGTGCCAGCAGCTTCCGGACTGAAGCTTTCTTT
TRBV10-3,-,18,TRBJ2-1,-,CAISVRPEEDGWYNEQFF,TGTGCCATCAGTGTGCGGCCAGAAGAAGACGGATGGTACAATGAGCAGTTCTTC
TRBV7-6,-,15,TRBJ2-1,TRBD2,CASSSSGGAVNEQFF,TGTGCCAGCAGCTCTAGCGGGGGGGCGGTCAATGAGCAGTTCTTC
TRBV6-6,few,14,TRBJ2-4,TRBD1,CASRTSTGGNIQYF,TGTGCCAGCAGGACCTCGACAGGGGGAAACATTCAGTACTTC
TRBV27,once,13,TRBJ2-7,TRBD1,CASNAGTGGEQYF,TGTGCCAGCAATGCCGGGACAGGAGGGGAGCAGTACTTC
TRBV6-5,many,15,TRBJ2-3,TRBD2,CASSYGTGGTDTQYF,TGTGCCAGCAGTTACGGTACGGGGGGGACAGATACGCAGTATTTT
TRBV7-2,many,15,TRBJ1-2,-,CASSFTRAPNYGYTF,TGTGCCAGCAGTTTCACAAGGGCTCCTAACTATGGCTACACCTTC
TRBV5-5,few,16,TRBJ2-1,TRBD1,CASSRAGQGAYNEQFF,TGTGCCAGCAGCCGCGCGGGACAGGGGGCCTACAATGAGCAGTTCTTC
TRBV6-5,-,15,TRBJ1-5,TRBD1,CASSPGQGYLQPQHF,TGTGCCAGCAGCCCCGGACAGGGCTATCTTCAGCCCCAGCATTTT
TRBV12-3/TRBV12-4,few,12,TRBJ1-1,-,CASSLRPPEAFF,TGTGCCAGCAGTTTGAGACCCCCTGAAGCTTTCTTT
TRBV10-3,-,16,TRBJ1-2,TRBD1,CAISESRKDRANGYTF,TGTGCCATCAGTGAGTCGAGGAAGGACAGGGCAAATGGCTACACCTTC
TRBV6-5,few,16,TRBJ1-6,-,CASSYSRGDLLSPLHF,TGTGCCAGCAGTTACTCGCGAGGGGACCTTCTTTCACCCCTCCACTTT
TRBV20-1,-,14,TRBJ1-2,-,CSARDQSQAYGYTF,TGCAGTGCTAGAGATCAGTCGCAGGCCTATGGCTACACCTTC
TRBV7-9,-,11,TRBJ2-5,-,CATSGQETQYF,TGTGCCACCTCAGGGCAAGAGACCCAGTACTTC
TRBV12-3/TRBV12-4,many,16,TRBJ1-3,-,CASRVGVSVSGNTIYF,TGTGCCAGCAGGGTCGGGGTCAGCGTCTCTGGAAACACCATATATTTT
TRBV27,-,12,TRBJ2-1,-,CASSSAGNEQFF,TGTGCCAGCAGTTCAGCCGGGAATGAGCAGTTCTTC
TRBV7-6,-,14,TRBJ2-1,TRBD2,CASSGGDYYNEQFF,TGTGCCAGCAGCGGGGGGGACTACTACAATGAGCAGTTCTTC
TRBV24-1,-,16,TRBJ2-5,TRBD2,CATSDITGTIQETQYF,TGTGCCACCAGTGATATCACCGGGACTATACAAGAGACCCAGTACTTC
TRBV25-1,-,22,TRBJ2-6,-,CASSEYLSPTGPRWAGANVLTF,TGTGCCAGCAGTGAATATCTCTCCCCTACGGGGCCCCGCTGGGCGGGGGCCAACGTCCTGACTTTC
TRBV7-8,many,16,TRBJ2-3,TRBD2,CASSPRAGGQEDTQYF,TGTGCCAGCAGCCCCCGGGCGGGGGGGCAAGAAGATACGCAGTATTTT
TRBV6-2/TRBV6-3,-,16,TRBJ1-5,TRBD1,CASSPDRAYSNQPQHF,TGTGCCAGCAGTCCGGACAGGGCCTATAGCAATCAGCCCCAGCATTTT
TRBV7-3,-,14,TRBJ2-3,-,CASSELASTDTQYF,TGTGCCAGCAGCGAACTAGCTAGCACAGATACGCAGTATTTT
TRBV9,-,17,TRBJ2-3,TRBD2,CASSPRTSPTTTDTQYF,TGTGCCAGCAGCCCGAGGACTAGTCCTACCACCACAGATACGCAGTATTTT
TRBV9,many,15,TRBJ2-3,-,CASSVLVRSTDTQYF,TGTGCCAGCAGCGTATTAGTCAGGAGCACAGATACGCAGTATTTT
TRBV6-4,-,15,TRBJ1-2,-,CASSGSGEGSYSYTF,TGTGCCAGCAGTGGTTCAGGGGAAGGTTCCTATAGCTACACCTTC
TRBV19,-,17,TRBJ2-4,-,CASSIGPGKGGKNIQYF,TGTGCCAGTAGTATAGGGCCCGGTAAAGGCGGGAAAAACATTCAGTACTTC
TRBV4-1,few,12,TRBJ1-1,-,CASSQPPQQAFF,TGCGCCAGCAGCCAACCCCCACAACAAGCTTTCTTT
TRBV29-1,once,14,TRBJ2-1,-,CSVGGWASYNEQFF,TGCAGCGTTGGGGGGTGGGCATCCTACAATGAGCAGTTCTTC
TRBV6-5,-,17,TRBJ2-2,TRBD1,CASSYPRDSPNTGELFF,TGTGCCAGCAGTTACCCACGGGACAGTCCCAACACCGGGGAGCTGTTTTTT
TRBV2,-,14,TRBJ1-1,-,CASSTRGLNTEAFF,TGTGCCAGCAGTACACGGGGGCTGAACACTGAAGCTTTCTTT
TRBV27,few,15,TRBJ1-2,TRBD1,CASSLYTGALGGYTF,TGTGCCAGCAGTTTATACACAGGGGCCTTAGGTGGCTACACCTTC
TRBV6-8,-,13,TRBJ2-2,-,CASSYHGTGELFF,TGTGCCAGCAGTTACCACGGAACCGGGGAGCTGTTTTTT
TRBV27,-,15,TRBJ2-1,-,CASSPPQSYYNEQFF,TGTGCCAGCAGTCCGCCGCAGAGCTATTACAATGAGCAGTTCTTC
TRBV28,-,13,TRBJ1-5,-,CASSLLLAQPQHF,TGTGCCAGCAGTTTATTATTGGCTCAGCCCCAGCATTTT
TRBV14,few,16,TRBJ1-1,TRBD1,CASSQAWTGTNTEAFF,TGTGCCAGCAGCCAAGCCTGGACAGGGACGAACACTGAAGCTTTCTTT
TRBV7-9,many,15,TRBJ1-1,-,CASSGTRQMNTEAFF,TGTGCCAGCAGCGGGACGAGGCAGATGAACACTGAAGCTTTCTTT
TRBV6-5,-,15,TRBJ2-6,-,CASSYGLLGANVLTF,TGTGCCAGCAGTTACGGGCTACTTGGGGCCAACGTCCTGACTTTC
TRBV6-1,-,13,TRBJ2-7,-,CASSVGTFYEQYF,TGTGCCAGCAGTGTTGGGACATTCTACGAGCAGTACTTC
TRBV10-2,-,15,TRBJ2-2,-,CASIPGLSNTGELFF,TGCGCCAGCATCCCAGGACTATCGAACACCGGGGAGCTGTTTTTT
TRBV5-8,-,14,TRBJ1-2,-,CASSSGHSLDGYTF,TGTGCCAGCAGCAGCGGACATAGTCTAGATGGCTACACCTTC
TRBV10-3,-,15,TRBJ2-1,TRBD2,CAILQVSGSYNEQFF,TGTGCCATCCTTCAGGTTAGCGGGTCCTACAATGAGCAGTTCTTC